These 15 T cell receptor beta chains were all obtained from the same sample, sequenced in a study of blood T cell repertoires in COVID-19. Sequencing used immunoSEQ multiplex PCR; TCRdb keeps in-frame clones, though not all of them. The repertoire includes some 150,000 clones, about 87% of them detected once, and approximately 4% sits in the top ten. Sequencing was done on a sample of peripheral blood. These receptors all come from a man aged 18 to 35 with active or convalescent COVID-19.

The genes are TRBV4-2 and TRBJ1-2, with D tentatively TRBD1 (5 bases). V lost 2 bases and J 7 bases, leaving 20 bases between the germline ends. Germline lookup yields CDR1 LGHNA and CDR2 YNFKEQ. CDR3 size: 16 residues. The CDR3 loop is CASSQRLAGGASGYTF. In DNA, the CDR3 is TGTGCCAGCAGCCAAAGATTAGCGGGGGGAGCATCTGGCTACACCTTC.

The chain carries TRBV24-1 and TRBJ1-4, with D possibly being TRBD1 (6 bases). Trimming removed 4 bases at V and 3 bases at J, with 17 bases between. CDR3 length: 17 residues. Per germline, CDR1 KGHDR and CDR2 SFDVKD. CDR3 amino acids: CATSDPLRGGPNEKLFF. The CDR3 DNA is TGTGCCACCAGTGACCCCCTCCGGGGGGGCCCTAATGAAAAACTGTTTTTT.

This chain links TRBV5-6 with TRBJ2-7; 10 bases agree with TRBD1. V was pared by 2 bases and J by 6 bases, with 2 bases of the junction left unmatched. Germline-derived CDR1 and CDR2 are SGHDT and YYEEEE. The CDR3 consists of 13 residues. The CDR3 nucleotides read TGTGCCAGCAGCTTTGACAGGGGGCGCGAGCAGTACGTC. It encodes CASSFDRGREQYV.

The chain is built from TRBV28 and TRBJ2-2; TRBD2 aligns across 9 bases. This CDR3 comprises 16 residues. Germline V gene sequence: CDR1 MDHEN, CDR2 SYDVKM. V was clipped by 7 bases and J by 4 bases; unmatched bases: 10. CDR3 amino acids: CASKREAGGPTGELFF. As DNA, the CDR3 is TGTGCCAGCAAAAGAGAGGCGGGAGGGCCCACCGGGGAGCTGTTTTTT. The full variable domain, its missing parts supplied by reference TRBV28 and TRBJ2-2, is DVKVTQSSRYLVKRTGEKVFLECVQDMDHENMFWYRQDPGLGLRLIYFSYDVKMKEKGDIPEGYSVSREKKERFSLILESASTNQTSMYLCASKREAGGPTGELFFGEGSRLTVL.

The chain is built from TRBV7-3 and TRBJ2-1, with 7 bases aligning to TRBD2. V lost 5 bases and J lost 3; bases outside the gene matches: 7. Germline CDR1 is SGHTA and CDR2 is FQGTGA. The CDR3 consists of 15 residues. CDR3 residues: CASSSTSAHYNEQFF. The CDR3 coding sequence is TGTGCCAGCAGCAGTACTAGCGCGCACTACAATGAGCAGTTCTTC.

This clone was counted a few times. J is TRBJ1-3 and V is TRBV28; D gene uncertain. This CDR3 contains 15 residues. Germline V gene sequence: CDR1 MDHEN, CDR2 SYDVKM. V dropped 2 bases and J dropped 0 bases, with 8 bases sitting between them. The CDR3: CASSLGQFSGNTIYF. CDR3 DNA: TGTGCCAGCAGTTTAGGGCAGTTCTCTGGAAACACCATATATTTT.

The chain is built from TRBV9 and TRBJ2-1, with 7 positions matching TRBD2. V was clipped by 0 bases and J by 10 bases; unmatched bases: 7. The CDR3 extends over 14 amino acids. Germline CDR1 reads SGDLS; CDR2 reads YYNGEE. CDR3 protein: CASSVGVTSVEQFF. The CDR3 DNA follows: TGTGCCAGCAGCGTAGGAGTCACTAGCGTGGAGCAGTTCTTC.

CDR3 region: CASSPLLSGVDYGYTF. The CDR3 nucleotides read TGTGCCAGCAGCCCTCTCCTGTCGGGGGTCGACTATGGCTACACCTTC. J is TRBJ1-2 and V is TRBV6-6; D might be TRBD1 (5 bases). Germline-derived CDR1 and CDR2 are MNHNY and SVGAGI (reference sequence). The CDR3 length is 16 residues. V dropped 6 bases and J dropped 3 bases, with 20 bases sitting between them.

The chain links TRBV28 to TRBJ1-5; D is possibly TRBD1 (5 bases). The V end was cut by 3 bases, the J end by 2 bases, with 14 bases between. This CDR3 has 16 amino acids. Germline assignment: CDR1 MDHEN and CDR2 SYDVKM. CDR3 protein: CASSFALRVRNQPQHF. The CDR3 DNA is TGTGCCAGCAGTTTCGCACTCAGGGTCCGCAATCAGCCCCAGCATTTT.

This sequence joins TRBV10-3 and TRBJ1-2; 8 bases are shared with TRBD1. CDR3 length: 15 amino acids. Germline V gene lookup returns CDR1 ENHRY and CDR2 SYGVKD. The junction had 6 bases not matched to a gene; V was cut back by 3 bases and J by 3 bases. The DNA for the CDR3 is TGTGCCATCAGTGAAACAGGGGGTTGGGACTATGGCTACACCTTC. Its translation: CAISETGGWDYGYTF.

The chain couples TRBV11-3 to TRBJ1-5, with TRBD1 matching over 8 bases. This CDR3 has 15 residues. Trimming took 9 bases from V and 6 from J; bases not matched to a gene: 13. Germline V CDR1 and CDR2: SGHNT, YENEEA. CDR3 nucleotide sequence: TGTGCCAGTGGAGGGGATACAGGGGGTAGTCAGCCCCAGCATTTT. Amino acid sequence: CASGGDTGGSQPQHF.

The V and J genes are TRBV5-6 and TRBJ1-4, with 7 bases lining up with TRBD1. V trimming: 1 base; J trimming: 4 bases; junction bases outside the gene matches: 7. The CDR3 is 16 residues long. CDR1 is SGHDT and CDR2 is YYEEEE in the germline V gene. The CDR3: CASSLSWDRGNEKLFF. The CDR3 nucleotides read TGTGCCAGCAGCTTGAGTTGGGACAGAGGTAATGAAAAACTGTTTTTT.

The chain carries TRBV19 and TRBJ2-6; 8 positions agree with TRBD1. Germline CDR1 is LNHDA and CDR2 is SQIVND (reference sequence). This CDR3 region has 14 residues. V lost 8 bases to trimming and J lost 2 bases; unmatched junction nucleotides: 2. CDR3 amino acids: CASSDRAGANVLTF. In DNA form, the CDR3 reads TGTGCCAGTTCGGACAGGGCTGGGGCCAACGTCCTGACTTTC. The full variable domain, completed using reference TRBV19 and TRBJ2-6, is DGGITQSPKYLFRKEGQNVTLSCEQNLNHDAMYWYRQDPGQGLRLIYYSQIVNDFQKGDIAEGYSVSREKKESFPLTVTSAQKNPTAFYLCASSDRAGANVLTFGAGSRLTVL.

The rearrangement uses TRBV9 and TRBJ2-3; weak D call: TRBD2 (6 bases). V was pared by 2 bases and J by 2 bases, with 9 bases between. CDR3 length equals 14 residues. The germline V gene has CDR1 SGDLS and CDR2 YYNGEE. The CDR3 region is CASSVGLLTDTQYF. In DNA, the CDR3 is TGTGCCAGCAGCGTGGGACTTCTCACAGATACGCAGTATTTT.

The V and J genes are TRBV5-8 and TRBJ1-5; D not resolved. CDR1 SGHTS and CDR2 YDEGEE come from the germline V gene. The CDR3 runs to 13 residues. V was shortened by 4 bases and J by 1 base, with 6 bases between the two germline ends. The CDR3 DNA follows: TGTGCCAGCAGCAGCGGGAGCAATCAGCCCCAGCATTTT. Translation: CASSSGSNQPQHF.